The source of this T cell receptor beta chain is a study of response to subunit inactivated influenza vaccine. One entry per CDR3 protein, called by TCRdb with MiXCR from the RT-PCR reads. The repertoire holds about 700,000 distinct CDR3 sequences, with about a sixth as singletons. The sample holds one count of this clonotype. The sequence came from a middle-aged man who received an inactivated influenza vaccine. The sequenced sample was PBMCs from blood, obtained roughly 12 days after vaccination.

CDR3 amino acids: CASRGTGPQETQYF. The CDR3 DNA reads TGTGCCAGCAGGGGGACAGGACCCCAAGAGACCCAGTACTTC. The rearrangement uses TRBV2 and TRBJ2-5; 8 nucleotides match TRBD1. Trimming took 6 bases from V and 1 from J; bases not matched to a gene: 4. This CDR3 contains 14 residues. CDR1 and CDR2 from the germline V gene are SNHLY and FYNNEI.